The 3 T cell receptor beta chains reported below all come from one sample, sequenced in a study of cytomegalovirus exposure and HLA in healthy donors. The PCR made use of 60 Vbeta and 13 Jbeta primers. Generated by immunoSEQ multiplex PCR, the TCRdb table keeps only in-frame clones and is missing some. The sample has about 63,000 clones, approximately 90% seen once; the top ten hold 9.5% to 13%. The specimen sequenced was PBMCs. The receptor source for this set is a woman aged 25-40 years in good health and CMV-seropositive.

The chain joins TRBV10-3 to TRBJ2-7, with TRBD1 matching over 10 bases. CDR1 is ENHRY and CDR2 is SYGVKD in the germline V gene. CDR3 length: 14 residues. J lost 4 bases, V lost 5 bases, and 5 bases had no gene match. CDR3 in amino acids: CAISSTGGPYEQYF. CDR3 DNA: TGTGCCATCAGTTCGACAGGGGGCCCGTACGAGCAGTACTTC.

The chain combines TRBV27 with TRBJ2-1, with a possible D match to TRBD1 (6 bases). The V end was cut by 3 bases, the J end by 5 bases, with 14 bases between. The germline gives CDR1 MNHEY, CDR2 SMNVEV (reference sequence). The length of the CDR3 is 15 residues. Here the CDR3 reads CASSFGQGLNNEQFF. CDR3 sequence (DNA): TGTGCCAGCAGTTTTGGGCAGGGGCTGAACAATGAGCAGTTCTTC.

This sequence joins TRBV2 and TRBJ2-3; tentative D call: TRBD2 (6 bases). The CDR3 has 15 amino acids. Germline V gene sequence: CDR1 SNHLY, CDR2 FYNNEI. V shed 5 bases and J shed 1 base, with 13 bases lying between them. In nucleotides, the CDR3 is TGTGCCAGCAGTCAACCCTGGAGGGGCACAGATACGCAGTATTTT. Residues: CASSQPWRGTDTQYF.